This T cell receptor (beta chain) derives from a study of metastatic and nonmetastatic thyroid tumors. The wider study: Thyroid patients, malignant and benign, had repertoires compared across blood and tumor or nodule tissue.

Original data processing: A papillary thyroid cancer distant-metastasis classifier was built from CDR3 differences across clinicopathological groups. TCRdb re-called the PCR reads through MiXCR. What appears here as the V and J calls and clone size reflects TCRdb's work, not the paper's. The data show some 21,000 clones, about 20% seen once. V dropped 5 bases and J dropped 0 bases, with 8 bases sitting between them. CDR1 and CDR2 (germline): MDHEN, SYDVKM. The CDR3 consists of 14 residues. None of the patients had undergone any treatment ahead of thyroid surgery. In its sample, this clone was seen many times. The antigen is unknown. Findings of the study overall: Malignant thyroid tumors reportedly exceeded benign nodules significantly in TCR beta diversity, with the difference appearing in blood and tumor.

V usage is TRBV28 and J usage is TRBJ2-1; D gene uncertain. This receptor was identified in a female donor with papillary thyroid cancer or a benign thyroid nodule (not recorded which). Some clones in this sample may be carry-over from other donors' samples. Sequences were obtained from blood. CDR3 sequence: CASSPPGSYNEQFF. The CDR3 DNA follows: TGTGCCAGCAGTCCCCCAGGCTCCTACAATGAGCAGTTCTTC. The variable domain in full, with the rest retrieved from reference TRBV28 and TRBJ2-1, is DVKVTQSSRYLVKRTGEKVFLECVQDMDHENMFWYRQDPGLGLRLIYFSYDVKMKEKGDIPEGYSVSREKKERFSLILESASTNQTSMYLCASSPPGSYNEQFFGPGTRLTVL.